This T cell receptor (beta chain) was captured by sequencing in a study of shared clonotypes between healthy human individuals. As for the study in general: For every donor, three CD4 naive, three CD4 memory, two CD8 naive and one CD8 memory plates were used. Study-wide findings and caveats: Lower generation probabilities were found for non-shared clonotypes than for those shared by all four donors.

The length of the CDR3 is 14 residues. V lost 8 bases and J lost 4; bases outside the gene matches: 8. Germline V gene sequence: CDR1 MDHEN, CDR2 SYDVKM. Study processing details: Filtering differed because ImmunoSEQ produced junction-only sequences that carried no quality scores. Libraries were prepared by immunoSEQ multiplex PCR; TCRdb keeps only in-frame clonotypes and omits some of them. V and J calls and clone size are copied from that table; D and trimming were computed from the DNA. The table has approximately 640,000 clones, 90% seen once. For this clone: Its antigen is still unknown.

The source is a man aged 18-30 years in good health. Some clones in this sample may be carry-over from other donors' samples. This chain uses TRBV28 with TRBJ1-2; 9 bases align to TRBD1. The sample comprised memory CD8+ T cells from PBMCs. Regarding subset: CD45RO+ cells pooled with CCR7-negative TemRA cells. This CDR3 reads CASAGDRALYGYTF. CDR3 DNA sequence: TGTGCCAGCGCGGGGGACAGGGCCCTCTATGGCTACACCTTC.